A single sample gave rise to the 10 T cell receptor beta chains below, sequenced in a study of cytotoxic CD8 clonotypes in ibrutinib-treated CLL (dated by TCRdb to the early 2020s). Library creation used the immunoSEQ multiplex PCR assay. In its TCRdb copy, this immuneACCESS table keeps in-frame sequences only and misses some clones. Where compared with another copy, unresolved V genes explain less than half of these, and the others have no known cause. The sample table holds roughly 130,000 clones, of which less than 95% were seen once. 10% to 14% of the sample rests with the top ten. The sample's time point, from its label and the paper: 12 months on ibrutinib. Sequenced here: PBMCs, sampled after 12 months of ibrutinib treatment. The receptor source for this set is a human donor with chronic lymphocytic leukemia.

The chain joins TRBV14 to TRBJ1-4, with D perhaps matching TRBD1 (5 bases). The V end lost 1 base, the J end lost 8 bases, and 14 bases lay between the germline ends. Germline V lookup: CDR1 SGHDN, CDR2 FVKESK. The length of the CDR3 is 15 residues. CDR3 protein: CASSQARGIGEKLFF. The CDR3 DNA reads as TGTGCCAGCAGCCAAGCAAGGGGTATTGGGGAAAAACTGTTTTTT.

V usage is TRBV25-1 and J usage is TRBJ1-1; no clear D gene. Germline V gives CDR1 MGHDK, CDR2 SYGVNS. The CDR3 covers 15 residues. V lost 1 base, J lost 1 base, and 10 bases lay in between. CDR3 residues: CASSEFERRNTEAFF. CDR3 bases: TGTGCCAGCAGTGAATTTGAGAGACGGAACACTGAAGCTTTCTTT.

This clone was counted a single time. The chain recombines TRBV7-9 with TRBJ2-5, with D hard to call. The CDR3 is made up of 12 amino acids. V dropped 5 bases and J dropped 1 base, with 5 bases sitting between them. The V gene's germline CDR1 is SEHNR and CDR2 FQNEAQ (reference sequence). CDR3 bases: TGTGCCAGCAGCCCCGTCCAAGAGACCCAGTACTTC. It translates to CASSPVQETQYF.

The rearrangement joins TRBV27 to TRBJ1-1, with a possible D match to TRBD1 (5 bases). This CDR3 is 13 amino acids long. V was shortened by 6 bases and J by 5 bases, with 13 bases between the two germline ends. The germline gives CDR1 MNHEY, CDR2 SMNVEV (reference sequence). The CDR3 sequence is CASSPGGGTEAFF. CDR3 in DNA: TGTGCCAGCAGCCCTGGGGGGGGGACTGAAGCTTTCTTT.

The CDR3, as DNA: TGTGCCAGCAGCTTCTCGATGGACAGGCCAACCTTC. It specifies CASSFSMDRPTF. V and J are TRBV7-9 and TRBJ1-2; 7 bases match TRBD1. This CDR3 comprises 12 residues. V shed 3 bases, J shed 14 bases, and the junction held 9 bases outside the gene matches. Germline V gene data show CDR1 as SEHNR and CDR2 as FQNEAQ (reference sequence).

This clone has only one observation. The chain employs TRBV7-9 and TRBJ2-2; D uncertain. The length of the CDR3 is 12 residues. Germline V CDR1 and CDR2: SEHNR, FQNEAQ (reference sequence). V lost 4 bases to trimming and J lost 6 bases, with 6 bases between them. Written as DNA, the CDR3 is TGTGCCAGCAGCTCTGTTGCCGGGGAGCTGTTTTTT. Translated: CASSSVAGELFF.

The genes are TRBV7-2 and TRBJ1-1; tentative D call: TRBD1 (5 bases). V shed 5 bases and J shed 5 bases, with 15 bases lying between them. The V gene's germline CDR1 is SGHTA and CDR2 FQGNSA. CDR3 length: 14 residues. CDR3 sequence reads: CASSPGTLGTEAFF. The CDR3 DNA is TGTGCCAGCAGCCCAGGGACCCTGGGGACTGAAGCTTTCTTT.

V gene TRBV6-1 combines with J gene TRBJ2-1; D is possibly TRBD2 (5 bases). Germline assignment: CDR1 MNHNS and CDR2 SASEGT. V lost 6 bases to trimming and J lost 8 bases, with 17 bases between them. The CDR3 totals 14 residues. This CDR3 is CASSGTRMTDEQFF. In DNA, the CDR3 is TGTGCCAGCAGCGGTACTAGGATGACGGATGAGCAGTTCTTC.

The V gene is TRBV18, the J gene TRBJ2-7; D gene unclear. The V end was cut by 5 bases, the J end by 6 bases, with 14 bases between. The CDR3 loop spans 13 amino acids. CDR1 is KGHSH and CDR2 is LQKENI in the germline V gene. The CDR3 loop is CASSGTQSSEQYF. The CDR3, as DNA: TGTGCCAGCTCAGGTACACAGAGTAGCGAGCAGTACTTC.

The rearrangement links TRBV6-6 to TRBJ2-5, with D possibly matching TRBD1 (6 bases). This CDR3 contains 15 residues. CDR1 and CDR2 (germline): MNHNY, SVGAGI (reference sequence). V was pared by 4 bases and J by 5 bases, with 17 bases between. The CDR3 DNA reads as TGTGCCAGCAGTTCAACCGGGACAAAAATGGAGACCCAGTACTTC. Amino acid sequence: CASSSTGTKMETQYF.